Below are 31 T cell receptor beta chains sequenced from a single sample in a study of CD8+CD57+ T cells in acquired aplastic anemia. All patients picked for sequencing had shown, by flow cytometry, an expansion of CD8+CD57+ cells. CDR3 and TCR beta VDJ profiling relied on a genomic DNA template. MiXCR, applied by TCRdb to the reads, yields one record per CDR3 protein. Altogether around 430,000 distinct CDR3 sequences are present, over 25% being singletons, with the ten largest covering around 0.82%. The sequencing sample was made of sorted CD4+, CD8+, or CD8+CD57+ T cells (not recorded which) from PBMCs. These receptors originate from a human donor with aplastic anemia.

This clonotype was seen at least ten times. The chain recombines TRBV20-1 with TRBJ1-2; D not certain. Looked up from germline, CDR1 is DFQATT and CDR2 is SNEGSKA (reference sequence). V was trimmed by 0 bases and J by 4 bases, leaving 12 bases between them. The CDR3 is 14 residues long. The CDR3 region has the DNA TGCAGTGCTAGAGATAGCGGCCCGAGCTATGGCTACACCTTC. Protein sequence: CSARDSGPSYGYTF.

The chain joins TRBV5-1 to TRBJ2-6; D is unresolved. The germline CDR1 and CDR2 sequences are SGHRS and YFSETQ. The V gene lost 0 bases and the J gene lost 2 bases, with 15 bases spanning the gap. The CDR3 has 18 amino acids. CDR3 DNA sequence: TGCGCCAGCAGCTTGGAAAAGCGTTTTTCTGCTGGGGCCAACGTCCTGACTTTC. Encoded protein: CASSLEKRFSAGANVLTF.

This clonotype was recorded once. The DNA of the CDR3 is TGCGCCAGCAGCGTGGACCCGACGGTGAACACTGAAGCTTTCTTT. Amino acids: CASSVDPTVNTEAFF. The chain couples TRBV5-1 to TRBJ1-1; no clear D. Germline V CDR1 and CDR2: SGHRS, YFSETQ. The CDR3 contains 15 residues. V gave up 4 bases and J gave up 0 bases, with 13 bases separating them. Full variable domain (remainder filled in from reference TRBV5-1 and TRBJ1-1): KAGVTQTPRYLIKTRGQQVTLSCSPISGHRSVSWYQQTPGQGLQFLFEYFSETQRNKGNFPGRFSGRQFSNSRSEMNVSTLELGDSALYLCASSVDPTVNTEAFFGQGTRLTVV.

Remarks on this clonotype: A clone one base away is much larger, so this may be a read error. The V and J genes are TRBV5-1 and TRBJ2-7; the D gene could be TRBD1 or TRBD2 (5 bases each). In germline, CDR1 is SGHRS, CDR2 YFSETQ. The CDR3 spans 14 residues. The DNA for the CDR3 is TGCGCCAGCAGCTCGCATTCGGGGACCTACAAGCAGTACTTC. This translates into CASSSHSGTYKQYF.

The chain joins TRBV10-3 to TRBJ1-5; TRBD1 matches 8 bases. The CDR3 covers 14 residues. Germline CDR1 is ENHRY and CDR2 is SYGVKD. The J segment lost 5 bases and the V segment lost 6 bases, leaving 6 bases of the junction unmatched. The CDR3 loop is CAIRADRGDQPQHF. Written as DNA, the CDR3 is TGTGCCATCAGGGCAGACAGGGGCGATCAGCCCCAGCATTTT.

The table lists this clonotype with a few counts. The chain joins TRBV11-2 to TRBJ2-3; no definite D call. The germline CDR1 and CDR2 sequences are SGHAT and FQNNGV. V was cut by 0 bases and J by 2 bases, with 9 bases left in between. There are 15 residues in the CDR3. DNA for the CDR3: TGTGCCAGCAGCTTAGAGGTTCACACCACAGATACGCAGTATTTT. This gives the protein CASSLEVHTTDTQYF.

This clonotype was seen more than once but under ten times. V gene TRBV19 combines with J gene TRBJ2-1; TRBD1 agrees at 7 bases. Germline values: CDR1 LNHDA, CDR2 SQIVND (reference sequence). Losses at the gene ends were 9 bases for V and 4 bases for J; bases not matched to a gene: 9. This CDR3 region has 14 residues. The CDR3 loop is CASVPGTDYNEQFF. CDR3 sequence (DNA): TGTGCCAGCGTGCCAGGGACAGATTACAATGAGCAGTTCTTC.

The DNA of the CDR3 is TGTGCCAGCAGTTTAGGACGCCTCTCTGGAAACACCATATATTTT. Amino acid sequence: CASSLGRLSGNTIYF. The gene calls are TRBV2 and TRBJ1-3; D gene unclear. This CDR3 has 15 amino acids. Germline loops: CDR1 SNHLY, CDR2 FYNNEI. Deletions cut 5 bases from V and 0 bases from J, with 11 bases between. The full variable domain, its missing parts supplied by reference TRBV2 and TRBJ1-3, is EPEVTQTPSHQVTQMGQEVILRCVPISNHLYFYWYRQILGQKVEFLVSFYNNEISEKSEIFDDQFSVERPDGSNFTLKIRSTKLEDSAMYFCASSLGRLSGNTIYFGEGSWLTVV.

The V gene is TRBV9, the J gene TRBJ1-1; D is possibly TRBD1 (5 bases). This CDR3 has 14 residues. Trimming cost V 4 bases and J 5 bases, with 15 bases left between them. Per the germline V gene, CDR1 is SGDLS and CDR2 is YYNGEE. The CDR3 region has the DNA TGTGCCAGCAGCTCGCTCGGGGCTGGGACTGAAGCTTTCTTT. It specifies CASSSLGAGTEAFF.

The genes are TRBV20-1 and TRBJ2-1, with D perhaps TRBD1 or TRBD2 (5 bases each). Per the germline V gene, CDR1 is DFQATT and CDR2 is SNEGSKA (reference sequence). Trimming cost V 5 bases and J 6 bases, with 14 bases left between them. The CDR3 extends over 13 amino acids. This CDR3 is CSAPLPGGNEQFF. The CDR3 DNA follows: TGCAGTGCTCCACTGCCTGGGGGCAATGAGCAGTTCTTC.

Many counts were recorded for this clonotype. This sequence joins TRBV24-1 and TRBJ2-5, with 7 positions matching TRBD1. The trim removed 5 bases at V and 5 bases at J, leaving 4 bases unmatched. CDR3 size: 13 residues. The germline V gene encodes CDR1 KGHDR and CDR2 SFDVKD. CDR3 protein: CATSGGGGETQYF. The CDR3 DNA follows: TGTGCCACCAGTGGAGGGGGCGGGGAGACCCAGTACTTC.

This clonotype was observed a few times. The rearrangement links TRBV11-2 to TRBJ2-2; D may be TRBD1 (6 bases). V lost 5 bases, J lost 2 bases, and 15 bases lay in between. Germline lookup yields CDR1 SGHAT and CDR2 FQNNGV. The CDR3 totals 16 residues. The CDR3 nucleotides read TGTGCCAGCAGCCTACTACCGGGACAAAACACCGGGGAGCTGTTTTTT. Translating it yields CASSLLPGQNTGELFF.

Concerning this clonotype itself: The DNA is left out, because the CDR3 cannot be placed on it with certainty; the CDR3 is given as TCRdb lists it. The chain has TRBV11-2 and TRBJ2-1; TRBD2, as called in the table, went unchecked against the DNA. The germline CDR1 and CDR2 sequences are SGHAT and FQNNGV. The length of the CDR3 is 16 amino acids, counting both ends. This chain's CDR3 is CASSLWAGGTGNEQSF.

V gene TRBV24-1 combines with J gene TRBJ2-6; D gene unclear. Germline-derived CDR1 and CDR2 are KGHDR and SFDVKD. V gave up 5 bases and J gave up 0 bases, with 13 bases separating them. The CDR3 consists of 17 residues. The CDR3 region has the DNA TGTGCCACCAGTGGGTTGAAAGACACCTCTGGGGCCAACGTCCTGACTTTC. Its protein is CATSGLKDTSGANVLTF.

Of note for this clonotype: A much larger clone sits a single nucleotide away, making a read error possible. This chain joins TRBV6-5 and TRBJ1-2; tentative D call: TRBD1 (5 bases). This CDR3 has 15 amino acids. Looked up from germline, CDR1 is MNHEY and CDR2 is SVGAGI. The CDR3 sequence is CASSYTAGLDYGHTF. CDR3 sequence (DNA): TGTGCCAGCAGTTACACGGCAGGGCTTGACTATGGCCACACCTTC.

CDR3 sequence: CASSISSGRYSNQPQHF. In nucleotides, the CDR3 is TGTGCCAGTAGTATAAGTTCCGGACGATATAGCAATCAGCCCCAGCATTTT. This chain links TRBV19 with TRBJ1-5; D remains unclear. V was cut by 2 bases and J by 0 bases, with 14 bases left in between. The CDR3 contains 17 residues. Germline CDR1 LNHDA, CDR2 SQIVND (reference sequence). Drawing the rest from reference TRBV19 and TRBJ1-5, the complete variable domain is DGGITQSPKYLFRKEGQNVTLSCEQNLNHDAMYWYRQDPGQGLRLIYYSQIVNDFQKGDIAEGYSVSREKKESFPLTVTSAQKNPTAFYLCASSISSGRYSNQPQHFGDGTRLSIL.

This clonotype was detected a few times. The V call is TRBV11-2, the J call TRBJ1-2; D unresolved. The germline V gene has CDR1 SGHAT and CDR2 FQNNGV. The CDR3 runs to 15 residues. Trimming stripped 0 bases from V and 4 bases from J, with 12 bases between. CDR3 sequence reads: CASSLDLGVVYGYTF. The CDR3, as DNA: TGTGCCAGCAGCTTAGACCTCGGGGTTGTCTATGGCTACACCTTC.

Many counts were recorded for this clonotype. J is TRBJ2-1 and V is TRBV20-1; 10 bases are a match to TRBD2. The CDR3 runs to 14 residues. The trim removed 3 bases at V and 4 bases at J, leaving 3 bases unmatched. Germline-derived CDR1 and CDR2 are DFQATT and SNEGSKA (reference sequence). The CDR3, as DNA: TGCAGTGCTAGTCAACTAGCGGGGTACAATGAGCAGTTCTTC. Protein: CSASQLAGYNEQFF.

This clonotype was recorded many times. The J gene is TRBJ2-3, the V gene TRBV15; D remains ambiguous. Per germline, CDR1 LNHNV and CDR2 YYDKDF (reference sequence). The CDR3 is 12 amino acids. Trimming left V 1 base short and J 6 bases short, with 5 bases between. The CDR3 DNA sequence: TGTGCCACCAGCAGAGCTGGCGATACGCAGTATTTT. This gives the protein CATSRAGDTQYF.

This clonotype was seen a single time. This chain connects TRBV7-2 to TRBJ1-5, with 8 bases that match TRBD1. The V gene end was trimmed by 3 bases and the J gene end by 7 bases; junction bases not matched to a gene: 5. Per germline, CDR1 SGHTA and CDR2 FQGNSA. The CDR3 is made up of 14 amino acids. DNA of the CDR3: TGTGCCAGCAGCTTTACCGGGACAGGACAGCCCCAGCATTTT. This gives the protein CASSFTGTGQPQHF.

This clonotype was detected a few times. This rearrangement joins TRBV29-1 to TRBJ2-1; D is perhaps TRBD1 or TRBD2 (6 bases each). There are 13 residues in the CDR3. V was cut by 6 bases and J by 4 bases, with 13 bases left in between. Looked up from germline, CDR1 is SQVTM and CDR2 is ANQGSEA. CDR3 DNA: TGCAGCGTACAGGGAGGCCGTTACAATGAGCAGTTCTTC. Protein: CSVQGGRYNEQFF.

As DNA, the CDR3 is TGCGCCAGCAGCTTTAACGGGGCAGGGGTCGAGGGCTACACCTTC. Residues: CASSFNGAGVEGYTF. This chain links TRBV10-2 with TRBJ1-2; a weak D match, TRBD1 (6 bases). Germline CDR1 WSHSY, CDR2 SAAADI. The CDR3 contains 15 residues. V was cut by 6 bases and J by 8 bases, with 22 bases left in between.

The chain's CDR3 is CASVAGMMNTEAFF. DNA of the CDR3: TGTGCCAGCGTTGCGGGGATGATGAACACTGAAGCTTTCTTT. The chain employs TRBV25-1 and TRBJ1-1; D remains unclear. The V gene's germline CDR1 is MGHDK and CDR2 SYGVNS. The CDR3 loop spans 14 amino acids. The V end was cut by 8 bases, the J end by 0 bases, with 13 bases between.

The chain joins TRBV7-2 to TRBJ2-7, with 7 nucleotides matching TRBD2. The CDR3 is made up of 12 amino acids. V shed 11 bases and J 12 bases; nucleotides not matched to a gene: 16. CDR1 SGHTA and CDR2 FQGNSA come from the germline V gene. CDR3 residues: CAWSLGTTTLYF. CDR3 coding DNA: TGTGCCTGGAGCCTCGGGACTACGACTCTGTACTTC. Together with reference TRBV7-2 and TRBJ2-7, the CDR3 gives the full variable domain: GAGVSQSPSNKVTEKGKDVELRCDPISGHTALYWYRQSLGQGLEFLIYFQGNSAPDKSGLPSDRFSAERTGGSVSTLTIQRTQQEDSAVYLCAWSLGTTTLYFGPGTRLTVT.

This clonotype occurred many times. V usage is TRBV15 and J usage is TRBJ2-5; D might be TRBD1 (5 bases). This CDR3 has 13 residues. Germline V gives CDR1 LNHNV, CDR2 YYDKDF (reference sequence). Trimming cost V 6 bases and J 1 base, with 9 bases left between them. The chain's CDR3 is CATRKTVQETQYF. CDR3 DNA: TGTGCCACCAGGAAGACAGTCCAAGAGACCCAGTACTTC. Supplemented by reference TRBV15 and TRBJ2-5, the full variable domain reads DAMVIQNPRYQVTQFGKPVTLSCSQTLNHNVMYWYQQKSSQAPKLLFHYYDKDFNNEADTPDNFQSRRPNTSFCFLDIRSPGLGDTAMYLCATRKTVQETQYFGPGTRLLVL.

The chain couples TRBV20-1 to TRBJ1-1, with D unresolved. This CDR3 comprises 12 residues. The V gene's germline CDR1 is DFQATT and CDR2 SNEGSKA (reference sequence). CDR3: CSVLGVSTEAFF. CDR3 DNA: TGCAGCGTACTGGGAGTGAGCACTGAAGCTTTCTTT.

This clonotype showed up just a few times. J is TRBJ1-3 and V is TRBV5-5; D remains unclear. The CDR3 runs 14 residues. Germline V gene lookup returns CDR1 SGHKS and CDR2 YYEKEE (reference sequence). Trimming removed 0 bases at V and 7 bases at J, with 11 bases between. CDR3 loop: CASSLAGISNTIYF. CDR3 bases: TGTGCCAGCAGCTTGGCAGGCATAAGCAACACCATATATTTT.

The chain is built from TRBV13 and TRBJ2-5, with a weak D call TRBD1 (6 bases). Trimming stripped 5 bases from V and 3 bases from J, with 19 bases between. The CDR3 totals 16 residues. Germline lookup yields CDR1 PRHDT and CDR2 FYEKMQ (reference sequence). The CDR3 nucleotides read TGTGCCAGCAGCCTGGGGGCGCTGGGTGAAAAAGAGACCCAGTACTTC. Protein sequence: CASSLGALGEKETQYF. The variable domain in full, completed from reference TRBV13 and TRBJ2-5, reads AAGVIQSPRHLIKEKRETATLKCYPIPRHDTVYWYQQGPGQDPQFLISFYEKMQSDKGSIPDRFSAQQFSDYHSELNMSSLELGDSALYFCASSLGALGEKETQYFGPGTRLLVL.

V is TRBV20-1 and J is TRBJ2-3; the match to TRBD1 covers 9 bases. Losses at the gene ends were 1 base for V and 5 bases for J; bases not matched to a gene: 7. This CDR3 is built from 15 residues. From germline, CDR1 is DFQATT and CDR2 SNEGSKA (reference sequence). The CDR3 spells CSARASMDRGDTQYF. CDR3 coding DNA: TGCAGTGCTAGAGCCTCGATGGACAGGGGAGATACGCAGTATTTT.

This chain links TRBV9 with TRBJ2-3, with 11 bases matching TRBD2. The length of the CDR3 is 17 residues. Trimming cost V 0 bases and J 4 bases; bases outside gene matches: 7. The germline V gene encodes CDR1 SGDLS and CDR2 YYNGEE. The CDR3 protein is CASSVDLAGGLADTQYF. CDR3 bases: TGTGCCAGCAGCGTAGATCTAGCGGGGGGCTTAGCAGATACGCAGTATTTT. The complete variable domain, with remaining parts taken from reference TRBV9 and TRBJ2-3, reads DSGVTQTPKHLITATGQRVTLRCSPRSGDLSVYWYQQSLDQGLQFLIQYYNGEERAKGNILERFSAQQFPDLHSELNLSSLELGDSALYFCASSVDLAGGLADTQYFGPGTRLTVL.

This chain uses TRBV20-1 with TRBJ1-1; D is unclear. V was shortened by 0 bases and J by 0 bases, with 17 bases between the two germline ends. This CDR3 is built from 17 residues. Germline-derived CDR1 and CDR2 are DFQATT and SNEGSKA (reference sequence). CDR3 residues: CSARDTGRSRMNTEAFF. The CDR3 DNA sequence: TGCAGTGCTAGAGATACGGGGAGATCTCGGATGAACACTGAAGCTTTCTTT.